One and the same sample provided the 8 T cell receptor beta chains below, sequenced in a study of cytomegalovirus exposure and HLA in healthy donors. Amplification used 60 Vbeta primers and 13 Jbeta primers. TCRdb's table, derived via immunoSEQ multiplex PCR, lists solely in-frame clones and lacks some. The table shows some 170,000 clones, with 65% to 90% occurring only once. Sequencing input: PBMCs. Receptors originate from a man between 50 and 59 years old in good health and CMV-seropositive.

The V call is TRBV7-9, the J call TRBJ2-7; 8 nucleotides match TRBD1. Germline CDR1 reads SEHNR; CDR2 reads FQNEAQ (reference sequence). CDR3 length: 14 amino acids. The J segment lost 6 bases and the V segment lost 2 bases, leaving 6 bases of the junction unmatched. The CDR3 DNA is TGTGCCAGCAGCTTACCGGACAGGGCACGCGAGCAGTACTTC. It translates to CASSLPDRAREQYF.

The chain has TRBV7-9 and TRBJ1-4; D perhaps matches TRBD1 (6 bases). CDR1 is SEHNR, CDR2 FQNEAQ, per germline (reference sequence). This CDR3 is 15 amino acids long. The germline V and J ends were trimmed by 5 bases and 3 bases, with 13 bases remaining between them. The DNA for the CDR3 is TGTGCCAGCAGCAAACGACAGGCGCCTAATGAAAAACTGTTTTTT. Its translation: CASSKRQAPNEKLFF. Using reference TRBV7-9 and TRBJ1-4 for the parts outside the CDR3, the full variable domain is DTGVSQNPRHKITKRGQNVTFRCDPISEHNRLYWYRQTLGQGPEFLTYFQNEAQLEKSRLLSDRFSAERPKGSFSTLEIQRTEQGDSAMYLCASSKRQAPNEKLFFGSGTQLSVL.

The J gene is TRBJ2-5, the V gene TRBV9; 9 bases are a match to TRBD1. V shed 4 bases and J 5 bases; nucleotides not matched to a gene: 12. The CDR3 extends over 16 amino acids. Germline CDR1 is SGDLS and CDR2 is YYNGEE. This CDR3 is CASSPYTGGDIETQYF. The DNA of the CDR3 is TGTGCCAGCAGCCCATACACAGGGGGCGATATCGAGACCCAGTACTTC.

The chain uses TRBV19 and TRBJ2-7; tentative D call: TRBD1 (6 bases). The germline gives CDR1 LNHDA, CDR2 SQIVND (reference sequence). There are 13 residues in the CDR3. V was shortened by 4 bases and J by 4 bases, with 11 bases between the two germline ends. The CDR3: CASSTQTGYEQYF. In DNA form, the CDR3 reads TGTGCCAGTAGTACCCAAACAGGGTACGAGCAGTACTTC.

The CDR3 DNA is TGCGCCAGCAGCCAAGGAAGGCTAGCGGGACAGCAGTACTTC. As protein: CASSQGRLAGQQYF. The V and J genes are TRBV4-3 and TRBJ2-5; 9 positions match TRBD2. Trimming removed 1 base from V and 11 bases from J; junction bases left unmatched: 8. CDR3 length: 14 residues. Germline CDR1 is LGHNA and CDR2 is YSLEER.

The chain uses TRBV5-1 and TRBJ1-5; 12 bases are a match to TRBD1. Trimming took 5 bases from V and 6 from J; bases not matched to a gene: 6. The CDR3 is 15 amino acids. The V gene's germline CDR1 is SGHRS and CDR2 YFSETQ. The CDR3 reads CASRMGTGGFQPQHF. The CDR3, as DNA: TGCGCCAGCAGGATGGGGACAGGGGGCTTTCAGCCCCAGCATTTT.

The chain couples TRBV6-4 to TRBJ2-7; tentative D call: TRBD1 (5 bases). V dropped 5 bases and J dropped 2 bases, with 7 bases sitting between them. Looked up from germline, CDR1 is MRHNA and CDR2 is SNTAGT. The CDR3 is made up of 12 amino acids. The CDR3 loop reads CASSWTTYEQYF. CDR3 nucleotides: TGTGCCAGCAGTTGGACAACCTACGAGCAGTACTTC.

The chain links TRBV2 to TRBJ2-1, with D maybe TRBD2 (6 bases). This CDR3 contains 15 residues. Germline lookup yields CDR1 SNHLY and CDR2 FYNNEI. V was clipped by 5 bases and J by 0 bases, with 11 bases between them. The CDR3 sequence: CASSYDGGSYNEQFF. CDR3 in DNA: TGTGCCAGCAGTTATGACGGGGGCTCCTACAATGAGCAGTTCTTC. The variable domain in full, completed from reference TRBV2 and TRBJ2-1, reads EPEVTQTPSHQVTQMGQEVILRCVPISNHLYFYWYRQILGQKVEFLVSFYNNEISEKSEIFDDQFSVERPDGSNFTLKIRSTKLEDSAMYFCASSYDGGSYNEQFFGPGTRLTVL.